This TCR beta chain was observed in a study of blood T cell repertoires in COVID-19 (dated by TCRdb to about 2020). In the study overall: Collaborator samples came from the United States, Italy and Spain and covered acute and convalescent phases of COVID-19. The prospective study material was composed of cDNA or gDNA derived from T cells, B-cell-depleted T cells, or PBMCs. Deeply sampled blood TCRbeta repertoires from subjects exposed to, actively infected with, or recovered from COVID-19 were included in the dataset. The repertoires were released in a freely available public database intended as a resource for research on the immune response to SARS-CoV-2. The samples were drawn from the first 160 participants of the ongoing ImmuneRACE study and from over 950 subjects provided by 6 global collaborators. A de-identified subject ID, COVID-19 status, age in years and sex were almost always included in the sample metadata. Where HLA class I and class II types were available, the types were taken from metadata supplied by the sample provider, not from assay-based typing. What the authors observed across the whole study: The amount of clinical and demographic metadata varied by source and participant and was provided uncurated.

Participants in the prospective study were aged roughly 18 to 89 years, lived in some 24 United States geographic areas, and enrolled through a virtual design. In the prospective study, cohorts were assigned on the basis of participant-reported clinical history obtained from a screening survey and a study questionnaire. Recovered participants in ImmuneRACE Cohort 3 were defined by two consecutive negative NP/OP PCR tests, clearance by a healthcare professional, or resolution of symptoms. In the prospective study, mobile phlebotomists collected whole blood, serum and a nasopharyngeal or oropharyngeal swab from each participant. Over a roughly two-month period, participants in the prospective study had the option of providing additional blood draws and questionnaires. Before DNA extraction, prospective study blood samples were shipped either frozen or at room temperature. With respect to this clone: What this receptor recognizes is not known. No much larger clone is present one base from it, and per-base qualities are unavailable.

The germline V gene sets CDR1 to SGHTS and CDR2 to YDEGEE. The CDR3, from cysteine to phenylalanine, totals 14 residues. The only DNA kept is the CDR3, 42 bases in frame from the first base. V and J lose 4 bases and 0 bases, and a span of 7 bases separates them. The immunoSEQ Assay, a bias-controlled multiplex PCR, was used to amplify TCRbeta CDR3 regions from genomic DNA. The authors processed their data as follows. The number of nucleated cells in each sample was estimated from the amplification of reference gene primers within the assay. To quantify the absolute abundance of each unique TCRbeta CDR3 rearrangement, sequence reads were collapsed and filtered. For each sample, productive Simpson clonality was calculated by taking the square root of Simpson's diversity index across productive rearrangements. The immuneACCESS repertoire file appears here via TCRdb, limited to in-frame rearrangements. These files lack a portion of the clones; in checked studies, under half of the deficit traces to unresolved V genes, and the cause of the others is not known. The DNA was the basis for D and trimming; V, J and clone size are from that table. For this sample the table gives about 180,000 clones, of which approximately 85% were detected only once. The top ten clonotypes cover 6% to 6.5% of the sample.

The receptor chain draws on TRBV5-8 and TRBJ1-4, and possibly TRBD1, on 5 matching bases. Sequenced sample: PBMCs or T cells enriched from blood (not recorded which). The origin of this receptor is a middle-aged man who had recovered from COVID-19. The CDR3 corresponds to CASSRGATNEKLFF. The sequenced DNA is TGTGCCAGCAGCCGGGGGGCAACTAATGAAAAACTGTTTTTT.